These T cell receptor beta chains were read from a single sample in a study of T cell changes during pregnancy in multiple sclerosis. The data were produced by immunoSEQ multiplex PCR, yet TCRdb's version contains in-frame clones alone and is incomplete. Here the sample spans around 80,000 clones, about 92% being singletons. The sample was peripheral blood, taken before pregnancy. These receptors all come from a female donor with multiple sclerosis, enrolled in a pregnancy study. The CDR3 runs from the conserved cysteine through the conserved F or W. Fields, in order: CDR3 length, D gene, J gene, clone size, V gene, CDR3 DNA, CDR3 protein. The D gene is left open where the match is weak. The size entry is marked missing in some rows and otherwise reads once, few, many or a size class.

14 TRBD2 TRBJ2-1 NA TRBV29-1 TGCAGCGTTGGGACTAGCGGGAGCGCAAATGAGCAGTTCTTC CSVGTSGSANEQFF
15 TRBD2 TRBJ2-3 NA TRBV27 TGTGCCAGCAGTTTAGCGGGAGGGAGCACAGATACGCAGTATTTT CASSLAGGSTDTQYF
16 NA TRBJ2-7 NA TRBV27 TGTGCCAGCAGTTCCCAAGGTTACGGGAGCGTCTACGAGCAGTACTTC CASSSQGYGSVYEQYF
14 NA TRBJ1-1 few TRBV28 TGTGCCAGCAGCCTGTTGGGGCCCAACACTGAAGCTTTCTTT CASSLLGPNTEAFF
17 TRBD2 TRBJ2-5 NA TRBV5-4 TGTGCCAGCAGCTTGATCCGGCTAGCGGGAGTCCAAGAGACCCAGTACTTC CASSLIRLAGVQETQYF
14 NA TRBJ1-1 once TRBV7-9 TGTGCCAGCAGTTCCAGACAGACGAACACTGAAGCTTTCTTT CASSSRQTNTEAFF
17 NA TRBJ2-2 NA TRBV4-3 TGCGCCAGCAGCCAAGAATCGACAGCGCTGAACACCGGGGAGCTGTTTTTT CASSQESTALNTGELFF
16 NA TRBJ2-4 NA TRBV25-1 TGTGCCAGCAGTGAATCGGCAAGAGGGCACAAGAACATTCAGTACTTC CASSESARGHKNIQYF
13 NA TRBJ2-7 NA TRBV19 TGTGCCAGTAGTACGAGAGGACTACCGGAGCAGTACTTC CASSTRGLPEQYF
15 TRBD2 TRBJ2-3 NA TRBV28 TGTGCCAGCAGTTTAGAAGCGGGAGTCACAGATACGCAGTATTTT CASSLEAGVTDTQYF
16 TRBD2 TRBJ2-2 NA TRBV19 TGTGCCAGTACCCAGATAGCGGGAGGAGGCACCGGGGAGCTGTTTTTT CASTQIAGGGTGELFF
15 NA TRBJ2-6 once TRBV7-9 TGTGCCGGGGCTGAGGGGGACTCTGGGGCCAACGTCCTGACTTTC CAGAEGDSGANVLTF
13 TRBD1 TRBJ2-3 NA TRBV30 TGTGCCTGGAGACAGGGGGCGGGAGATACGCAGTATTTT CAWRQGAGDTQYF
14 TRBD1 TRBJ1-2 NA TRBV30 TGTGCCTGGAGTTGGACAGGCACTAACTATGGCTACACCTTC CAWSWTGTNYGYTF
20 NA TRBJ2-1 NA TRBV12-2 TGTGCAAGTCGCTTATCTGATTCTAGCGGGAGGACTCCCTCCTACAATGAGCAGTTCTTC CASRLSDSSGRTPSYNEQFF
15 NA TRBJ1-1 NA TRBV6-5 TGTGCCAGCAGGGGGCTGAGGCCGTTGTGGACTGAAGCTTTCTTT CASRGLRPLWTEAFF
17 NA TRBJ1-5 NA TRBV5-7 TGTGCCAGCAGCTTGGATGCAGGCCCGTCATGCAATCAGCCCCAGCATTTT CASSLDAGPSCNQPQHF
14 TRBD1 TRBJ1-5 NA TRBV6-6 TGTGCCAGCAACAGGGGGAGTGCCGATCAGCCCCAGCATTTT CASNRGSADQPQHF
15 NA TRBJ2-1 NA TRBV7-3 TGTGCCAGCAGCTTAGCCGGCGGGCCTTACAATGAGCAGTTCTTC CASSLAGGPYNEQFF
14 NA TRBJ2-5 NA TRBV9 TGTGCCAGCAGCACTCACAGGGAGCAAGAGACCCAGTACTTC CASSTHREQETQYF
15 NA TRBJ2-2 NA TRBV27 TGTGCCAGCAGTCGTAGGGGATTCCCCACCGGGGAGCTGTTTTTT CASSRRGFPTGELFF
14 NA TRBJ2-7 once TRBV29-1 TGCAGCGTTGAAGGGGCAGATAATAGCTACGAGCAGTACTTC CSVEGADNSYEQYF
14 TRBD1 TRBJ1-1 once TRBV19 TGTGCCAGTAGTCCCAGGACAGGGACCACTGAAGCTTTCTTT CASSPRTGTTEAFF
14 TRBD1 TRBJ2-7 once TRBV28 TGTGCCAGCACTGAGGGACAGTACTCCTACGAGCAGTACTTC CASTEGQYSYEQYF
13 TRBD2 TRBJ2-2 NA TRBV6-1 TGTGCCACGGGGGGTCACGTCACCGGGGAGCTGTTTTTT CATGGHVTGELFF
17 TRBD2 TRBJ2-1 NA TRBV5-6 TGTGCCAGCAGCGCGCGATGGACTAGCGGGAGGGGCGATGAGCAGTTCTTC CASSARWTSGRGDEQFF
13 TRBD2 TRBJ2-7 NA TRBV28 TGTGCCAGCACCGATCGGGGGGGTATTGAGCAGTACTTC CASTDRGGIEQYF
13 NA TRBJ1-3 NA TRBV10-3 TGTGCCATCTTAGAACAGGCCACAAACACCATATATTTT CAILEQATNTIYF
15 TRBD2 TRBJ2-3 NA TRBV5-6 TGTGCCAGCAGCTTGCGGACTAGCGGGATAGATACGCAGTATTTT CASSLRTSGIDTQYF
15 TRBD2 TRBJ2-1 NA TRBV7-2 TGTGCCAGCTACCCACGGGAGGGCGGCTACAATGAGCAGTTCTTC CASYPREGGYNEQFF
13 NA TRBJ1-1 NA TRBV19 TGTGCCAGTAGTATACGTCCGAACACTGAAGCTTTCTTT CASSIRPNTEAFF
15 NA TRBJ2-7 NA TRBV5-1 TGCGCCAGCAGCTTGGATGCGGGATACTCCTACGAGCAGTACTTC CASSLDAGYSYEQYF
13 NA TRBJ1-5 NA TRBV5-4 TGTGCCAGCAGCGCGGGGTCTAATCAGCCCCAGCATTTT CASSAGSNQPQHF
16 NA TRBJ2-7 NA TRBV7-9 TGTGCCAGCAGCTTGGGGCAGGGAAGCTCAGGGTACGAGCAGTACTTC CASSLGQGSSGYEQYF
13 NA TRBJ2-3 once TRBV27 TGTGCCAGCAGTTTATGGTTCGGAGATACGCAGTATTTT CASSLWFGDTQYF
15 TRBD1 TRBJ2-7 NA TRBV10-3 TGTGCCATCAGACCCCTGACAGGGGGCATGTACGAGCAGTACTTC CAIRPLTGGMYEQYF
15 NA TRBJ2-1 NA TRBV7-8 TGTGCCAGCAGCTTCACGGGAGTAAGGCACAATGAGCAGTTCTTC CASSFTGVRHNEQFF
15 NA TRBJ1-1 NA TRBV5-6 TGTGCCAGCATCCCTTTCCGGAGGGAGAACACTGAAGCTTTCTTT CASIPFRRENTEAFF
13 TRBD1 TRBJ2-7 NA TRBV15 TGTGCCACCAGCATCTCAGGGGGCGGGGAGCAGTACTTC CATSISGGGEQYF
15 NA TRBJ1-1 NA TRBV7-3 TGTGCCAGCAGCTTAAATGGGGGCCTGAACACTGAAGCTTTCTTT CASSLNGGLNTEAFF
16 TRBD1 TRBJ2-3 NA TRBV4-3 TGCGCCAGCAGCCAAGGCCGGGACAGGGGGCAGGATACGCAGTATTTT CASSQGRDRGQDTQYF
15 NA TRBJ1-5 once TRBV10-3 TGTGCCATCAGTGACTTCGGGAAAGCGGGTCAGCCCCAGCATTTT CAISDFGKAGQPQHF
11 NA TRBJ2-7 NA TRBV7-9 TGTGCCAGCAGCCCCCTTTACGAGCAGTACTTC CASSPLYEQYF
14 NA TRBJ2-7 NA TRBV28 TGTGCCAGCAGAGTCGGGACTCCCAGGAGTGAGCAGTACTTC CASRVGTPRSEQYF
15 TRBD1 TRBJ2-7 once TRBV7-2 TGTGCCAGCAGCATGGGGACAGGGGGTGGGTACGAGCAGTACTTC CASSMGTGGGYEQYF
14 TRBD2 TRBJ2-1 NA TRBV7-9 TGTGCCAGCAGCTTTAGCGGGGGGTTCGATGAGCAGTTCTTC CASSFSGGFDEQFF
16 NA TRBJ2-5 NA TRBV28 TGTGCCAGCAGTTTTAATTTTCGGCTAGATCAAGAGACCCAGTACTTC CASSFNFRLDQETQYF
14 TRBD2 TRBJ2-1 NA TRBV5-5 TGTGCCAGCAGCCCGACTAGCGGGAGCAATGAGCAGTTCTTC CASSPTSGSNEQFF
16 TRBD2 TRBJ2-7 NA TRBV10-3 TGTGCCATCAGTGAGCCAGGACTAGCGGGGGACTACGAGCAGTACTTC CAISEPGLAGDYEQYF
14 NA TRBJ1-3 NA TRBV28 TGTGCCAGCAGTCAAACTAGAGCTGGAAACACCATATATTTT CASSQTRAGNTIYF
15 NA TRBJ2-5 few TRBV21-1 TGTGCCAGCAGCAAATATGGACTAGGGCAAGAGACCCAGTACTTC CASSKYGLGQETQYF
16 NA TRBJ2-2 NA TRBV5-1 TGCGCCAGCAGCTTCGGGGTAGCGGCGAACACCGGGGAGCTGTTTTTT CASSFGVAANTGELFF